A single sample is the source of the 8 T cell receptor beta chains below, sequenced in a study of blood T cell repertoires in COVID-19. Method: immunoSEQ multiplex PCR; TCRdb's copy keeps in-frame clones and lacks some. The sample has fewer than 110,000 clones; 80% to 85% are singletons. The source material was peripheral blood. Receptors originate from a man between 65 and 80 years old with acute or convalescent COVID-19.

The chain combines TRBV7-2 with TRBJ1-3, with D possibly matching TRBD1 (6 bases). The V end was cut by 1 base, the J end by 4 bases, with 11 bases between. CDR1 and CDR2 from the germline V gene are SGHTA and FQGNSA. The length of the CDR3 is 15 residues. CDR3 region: CASSLVGDRGNTIYF. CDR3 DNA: TGTGCCAGCAGCTTAGTGGGAGACAGGGGAAACACCATATATTTT.

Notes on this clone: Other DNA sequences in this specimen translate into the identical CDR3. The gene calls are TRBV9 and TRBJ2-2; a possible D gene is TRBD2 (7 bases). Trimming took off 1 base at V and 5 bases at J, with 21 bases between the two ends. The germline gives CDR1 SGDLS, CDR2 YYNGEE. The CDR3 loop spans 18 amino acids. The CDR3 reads CASSVPGGGGAYTGELFF. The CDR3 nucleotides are TGTGCCAGCAGCGTACCGGGTGGAGGGGGGGCCTATACCGGGGAGCTGTTTTTT.

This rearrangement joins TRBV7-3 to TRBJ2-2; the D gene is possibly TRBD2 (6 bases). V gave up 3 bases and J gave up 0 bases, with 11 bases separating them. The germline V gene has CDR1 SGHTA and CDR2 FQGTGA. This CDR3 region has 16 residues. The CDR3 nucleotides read TGTGCCAGCAGCTTGGGGGGACCGGCGAACACCGGGGAGCTGTTTTTT. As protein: CASSLGGPANTGELFF.

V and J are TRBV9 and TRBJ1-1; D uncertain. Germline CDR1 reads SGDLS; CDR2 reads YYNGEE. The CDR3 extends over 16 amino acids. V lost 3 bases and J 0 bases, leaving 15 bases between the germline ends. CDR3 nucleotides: TGTGCCAGCAGCGCCGATCCTGGGAGTCTGAACACTGAAGCTTTCTTT. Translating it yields CASSADPGSLNTEAFF.

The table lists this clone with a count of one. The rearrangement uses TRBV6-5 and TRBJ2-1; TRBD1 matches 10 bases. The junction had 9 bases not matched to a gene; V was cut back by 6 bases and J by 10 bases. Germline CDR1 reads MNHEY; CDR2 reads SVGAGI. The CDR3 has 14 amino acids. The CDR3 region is CASSDPGQGREQFF. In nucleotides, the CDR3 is TGTGCCAGCAGCGACCCGGGACAGGGGAGAGAGCAGTTCTTC.

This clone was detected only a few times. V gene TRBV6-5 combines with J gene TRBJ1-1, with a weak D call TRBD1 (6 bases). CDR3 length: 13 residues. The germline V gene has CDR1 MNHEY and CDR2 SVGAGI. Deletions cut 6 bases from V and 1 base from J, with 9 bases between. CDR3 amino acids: CASRETGNTEAFF. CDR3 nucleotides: TGTGCCAGCAGGGAGACAGGGAACACTGAAGCTTTCTTT.

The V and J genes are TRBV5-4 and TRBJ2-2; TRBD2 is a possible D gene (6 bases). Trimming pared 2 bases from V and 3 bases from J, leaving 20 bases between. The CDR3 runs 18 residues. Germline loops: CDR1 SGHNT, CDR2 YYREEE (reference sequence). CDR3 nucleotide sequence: TGTGCCAGCAGCTTAATCCTGGTTTGGGGGGACGACACCGGGGAGCTGTTTTTT. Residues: CASSLILVWGDDTGELFF.

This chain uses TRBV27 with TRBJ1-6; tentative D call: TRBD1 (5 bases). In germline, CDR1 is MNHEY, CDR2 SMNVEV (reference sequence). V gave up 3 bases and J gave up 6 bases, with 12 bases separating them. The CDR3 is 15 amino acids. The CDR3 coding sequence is TGTGCCAGCAGTTTTTGGGGGGGACCTAATTCACCCCTCCACTTT. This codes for CASSFWGGPNSPLHF.